This entry concerns a single T cell receptor beta chain. This specimen comes from a study of blood T cell repertoires in COVID-19. Study-level information: Material from acute and convalescent COVID-19 was sourced from the United States, Italy and Spain. The analysed material was cDNA or gDNA that came from T cells, B-cell-depleted T cells, or PBMCs.

As originally analysed: Using reference gene primer amplification, nucleated cell counts were estimated. Sequenced by immunoSEQ multiplex PCR; TCRdb stores in-frame clones only, minus some. V and J calls and clone size are those listed in that table; D and trimming were worked out from the DNA. Here the sample spans 450,000 or so clones, around nine tenths being singletons. It was during active infection that Seattle patients were enrolled and then longitudinally followed. The germline V gene encodes CDR1 LNHNV and CDR2 YYDKDF (reference sequence). There are 14 residues in the CDR3. Trimming shortened V by 0 bases and J by 0 bases, and 3 bases separated the two germline ends.

Sequenced input: peripheral blood. The chain uses TRBV15 and TRBJ1-5, with D hard to call. The sequence was collected from a man between 18 and 29 years old with COVID-19, enrolled during active disease. CDR3 DNA: TGTGCCACCAGCAGAGATTATAGCAATCAGCCCCAGCATTTT. Its translation: CATSRDYSNQPQHF.